The present entry profiles one T cell receptor beta chain with its context. Its antigen is as yet unknown. This entry belongs to a study of CD4+ T cells in melanoma. Study outcomes and limitations: Diverse differentiation states were reported for melanoma neoantigen-specific CD4+ T cells. A reported correlation linked neoantigen-specific CD4+ T cells to CD8+, macrophage and B cell function.

The assay was immunoSEQ multiplex PCR, and TCRdb's table has in-frame clones only and misses some. The repertoire holds some 47,000 clones, with 75% to 90% as singletons. Input material: peripheral blood. The receptor's source is a human donor with melanoma.

CDR3 loop: CASRIKRGGTETQYF. The CDR3 DNA is TGTGCCAGCAGAATCAAGCGGGGGGGCACGGAGACCCAGTACTTC. This chain links TRBV6-1 with TRBJ2-5; 10 nucleotides line up with TRBD2. Germline values: CDR1 MNHNS, CDR2 SASEGT. There are 15 residues in the CDR3. Trimming removed 6 bases from V and 5 bases from J; junction bases left unmatched: 9.